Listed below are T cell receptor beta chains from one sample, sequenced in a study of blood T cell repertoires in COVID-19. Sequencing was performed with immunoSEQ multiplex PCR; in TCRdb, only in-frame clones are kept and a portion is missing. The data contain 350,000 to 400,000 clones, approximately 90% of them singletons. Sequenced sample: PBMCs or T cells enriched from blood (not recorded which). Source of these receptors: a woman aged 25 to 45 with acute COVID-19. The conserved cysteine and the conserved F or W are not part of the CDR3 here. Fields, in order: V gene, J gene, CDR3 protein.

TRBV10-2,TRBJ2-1,ASGTSGYNEQF
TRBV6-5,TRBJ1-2,ASSTGLNYGYT
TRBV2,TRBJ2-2,ASSEPSGPGELF
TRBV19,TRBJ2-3,ASSSSGSTDTQY
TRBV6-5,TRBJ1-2,ASRGAGYGYT
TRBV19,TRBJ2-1,ASTPGRLAGGPHSYNEQF
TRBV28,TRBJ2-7,ASSFPPGQWSGYSYEQY
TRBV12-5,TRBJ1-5,ASGRQGFQPQH
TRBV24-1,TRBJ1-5,ATSGGPAEASSNQPQH
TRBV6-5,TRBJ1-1,ASRVDRARSEAF
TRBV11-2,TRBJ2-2,ASSPSHRAGNTGELF
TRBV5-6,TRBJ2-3,ASSFGTATDTQY
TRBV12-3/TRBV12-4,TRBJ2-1,ASSGQRDEQF
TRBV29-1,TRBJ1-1,SVGTLNTEAF
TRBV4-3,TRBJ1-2,ASSQTMTGGYYGYT
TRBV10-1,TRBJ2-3,ASSEGDRGTDTQY
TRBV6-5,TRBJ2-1,ASDGLAGRNEQF
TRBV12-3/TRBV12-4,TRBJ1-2,ASSLGQTYGYT
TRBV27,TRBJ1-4,AIMTGGNEKLF
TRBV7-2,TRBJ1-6,ASSFPKRPGQYNSPLH
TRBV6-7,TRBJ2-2,ASSYPRQGDTGELF
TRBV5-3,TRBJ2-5,ARSSVDRVGETQY
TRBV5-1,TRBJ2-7,ASSLVEGSSYEQY
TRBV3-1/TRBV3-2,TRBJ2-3,ASSQVAGAGDTQY
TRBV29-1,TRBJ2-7,SVEESLAGDYYEQY
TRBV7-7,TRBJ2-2,ASSSRQAPSGELF
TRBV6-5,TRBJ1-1,ASKGGIDADTEAF
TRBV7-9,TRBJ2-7,ASSYGVEQY
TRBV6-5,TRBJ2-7,ASRGGTAKPDEQY
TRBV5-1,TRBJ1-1,ASSLKGDWTEAF
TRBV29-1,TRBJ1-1,SAGGQSGGGTEAF
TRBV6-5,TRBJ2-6,ASSYTSGSGANVLT
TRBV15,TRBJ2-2,ATSRDTGGRTGELF
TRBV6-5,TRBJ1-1,ASSSLGGSTEAF
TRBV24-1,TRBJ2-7,ATILQGARSYEQY
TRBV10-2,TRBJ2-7,ASRRQSREQY
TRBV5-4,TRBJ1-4,ASGKPGEEKLF
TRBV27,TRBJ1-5,ASSFTGGNQPQH
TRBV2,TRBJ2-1,ATSGLGDYNEQF
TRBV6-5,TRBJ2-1,ASTPGGYNEQF
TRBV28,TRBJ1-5,ASSSGSNQPQH
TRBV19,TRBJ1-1,ASSISHLNTEAF
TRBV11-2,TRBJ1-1,ASSLDGGLNTEAF
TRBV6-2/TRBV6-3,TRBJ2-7,ASSYGGAFYEQY
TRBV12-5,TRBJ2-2,ASGNSLTNTGELF
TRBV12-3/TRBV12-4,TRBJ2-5,ASKQRAKETQY
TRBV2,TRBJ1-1,ASSRQTANTEAF
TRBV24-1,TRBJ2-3,ATSDFRETQY
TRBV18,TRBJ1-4,ASSPGQNEKLF
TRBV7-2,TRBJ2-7,ASSLMGQIDEQY
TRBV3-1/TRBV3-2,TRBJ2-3,ASSSKRSGGALADTQY
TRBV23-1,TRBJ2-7,ASPPLAGFEEQY
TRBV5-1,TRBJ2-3,ASNYLGLAGSTDTQY
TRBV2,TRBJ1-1,ASRSRTTNTEAF
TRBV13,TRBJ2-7,ASSSGQTYEQY
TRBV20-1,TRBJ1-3,SASLGSSGNTIY
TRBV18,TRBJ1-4,ASSPTTFGSAAEKLF
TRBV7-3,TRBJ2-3,ASSFSLAGGTDTQY
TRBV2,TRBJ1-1,ASSIEGANTEAF